This record looks at one T cell receptor (beta chain) sequence and its context. Its antigen has not been determined. Per-base quality was not reported, and no clone a single base away is much larger than it. V was cut back by 5 bases and J by 14 bases, leaving a gap of 19 bases between them. The germline V gene encodes CDR1 SEHNR and CDR2 FQNEAQ (reference sequence). The CDR3 contains 13 residues, cysteine and phenylalanine counted. Just CDR3 DNA is preserved here, 39 bases in frame from base 1. The treatment or condition label of this sample denotes: live attenuated yellow fever vaccine strain. At every blood-draw timepoint, two biological replicates of bulk PBMCs were collected. A standard Ficoll-Paque protocol was used to isolate PBMCs from peripheral blood. RNA was extracted with TriZol from bulk PBMCs, CD4 and CD8 fractions, and dextramer-positive and dextramer-negative fractions. The instrument given in TCRdb is Illumina NovaSeq 6000. TCR cDNA was synthesized by 5'RACE template switching, which introduced a universal primer site and unique molecular identifiers. Priming for cDNA synthesis came from both the TCR alpha and TCR beta constant segments. Two PCR steps were used to amplify libraries, with sample barcodes and sequencing adapters being added in the second step. Libraries were sequenced on Illumina HiSeq 2500 (2x100 bp) or NovaSeq (2x150 bp). The authors' pipeline ran thus. Reads were demultiplexed and collapsed into UMI consensus sequences with MIGEC, and V(D)J alignment was performed with MiXCR. Vaccine-responding clonotypes were defined with edgeR using replicate PBMC samples, requiring FDR below 0.01 and a log2 fold change above 5 up to day 15. Each bulk clonotype received a CD4 or CD8 identity based on whether the sequenced CD4 or CD8 repertoire contained that clonotype at higher abundance. The public sequencing data were trimmed at Q25 with fastp and processed into clonotypes with MiXCR by TCRdb, which kept only in-frame beta chains. Merged by CDR3 protein, the rows form single entries marked with the most common genes and DNA. TCRdb, not the original authors, processed these V and J calls. This sample has a few hundred thousand distinct CDR3 sequences in its table, and roughly 3.5% of those were observed once. The ten most abundant clones make up 23% of the sample.

This record belongs to a study of T cells after yellow fever vaccination (dated by TCRdb to between 2019 and 2020). Describing the broader study: The SMART-Seq v4 Ultra Low Input RNA kit was used to prepare libraries from fractions with low cell numbers. To track T-cell clones before and after primary and booster YFV17D yellow fever vaccination, bulk TCR alpha and beta repertoires were sequenced longitudinally. Two healthy male donors, one aged 18 to 30 and one aged 30 to 40 years, made up the cohort. Blood samples were taken at several timepoints before and after primary and secondary immunization, and bulk PBMC replicates and cell subsets were isolated.

Summary of the overall study and its limitations: The study included only a couple of donors, which limits how far the findings can be generalized. FACS-sorted repertoires could contain abundant contaminating clonotypes from the bulk population, so computational filtering was required. After the booster, most of the clones that had expanded following primary vaccination were detected again (approximately 95% of CD4 and roughly nine tenths of CD8), which suggests that memory was broadly maintained. A small share of clonotypes occurred in both CD4 and CD8 compartments, likely arising from convergent recombination. Compared with the primary T-cell response, the secondary T-cell response was faster but weaker, reaching its peak on day 5 rather than on day 15.

The sequence joins TRBV7-9 to TRBJ2-1, with the D segment possibly TRBD1 or TRBD2, each aligning over 5 bases. The sequences come from PBMCs, collected on the day of the yellow fever booster vaccination. The source of this sequence is a man aged 18 to 35 who received the YFV17D yellow fever vaccine. The base sequence is TGTGCCAGCAGCCGCCAGGGCGCGGGTAGCAAGTTCTTC. It translates as CASSRQGAGSKFF. Extended through the reference TRBV7-9 and TRBJ2-1 proteins, this CDR3 yields the full variable domain: DTGVSQNPRHKITKRGQNVTFRCDPISEHNRLYWYRQTLGQGPEFLTYFQNEAQLEKSRLLSDRFSAERPKGSFSTLEIQRTEQGDSAMYLCASSRQGAGSKFFGPGTRLTVL.